This TCR beta chain comes out of a study of T cell repertoires in cytomegalovirus infection. MiXCR, applied by TCRdb to the reads, yields one record per CDR3 protein. The sample lists under 600,000 distinct CDR3 sequences, about 15% occurring once. Only a few counts were recorded for this clonotype. This clonotype was obtained from a human donor in good health (CMV status not recorded). Some clones in this sample may be carry-over from other donors' samples. Sample: CD8+ T cells from PBMCs.

CDR3 bases: TGTGCCAGCAGCTCATGGGGACTTAATGCCGGGGAGCTGTTTTTT. Amino acid sequence: CASSSWGLNAGELFF. The chain uses TRBV7-6 and TRBJ2-2, with D perhaps matching TRBD2 (6 bases). The CDR3 runs to 15 residues. Germline CDR1 SGHVS, CDR2 FNYEAQ. V was shortened by 4 bases and J by 6 bases, with 15 bases between the two germline ends. Using reference TRBV7-6 and TRBJ2-2 for the parts outside the CDR3, the full variable domain is GAGVSQSPRYKVTKRGQDVALRCDPISGHVSLYWYRQALGQGPEFLTYFNYEAQQDKSGLPNDRFSAERPEGSISTLTIQRTEQRDSAMYRCASSSWGLNAGELFFGEGSRLTVL.